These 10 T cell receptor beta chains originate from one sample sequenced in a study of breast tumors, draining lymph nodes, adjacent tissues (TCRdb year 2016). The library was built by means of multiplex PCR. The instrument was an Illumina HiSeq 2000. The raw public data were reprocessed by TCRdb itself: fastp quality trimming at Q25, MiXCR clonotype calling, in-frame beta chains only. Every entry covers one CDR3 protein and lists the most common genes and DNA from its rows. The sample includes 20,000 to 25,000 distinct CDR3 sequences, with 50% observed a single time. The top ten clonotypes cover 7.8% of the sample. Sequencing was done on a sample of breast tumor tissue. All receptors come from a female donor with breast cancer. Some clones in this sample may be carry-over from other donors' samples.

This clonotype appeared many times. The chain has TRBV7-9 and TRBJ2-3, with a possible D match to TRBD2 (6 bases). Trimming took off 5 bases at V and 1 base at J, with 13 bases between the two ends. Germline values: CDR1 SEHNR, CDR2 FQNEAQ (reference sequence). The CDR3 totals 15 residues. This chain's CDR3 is CASSQDLAGTDTQYF. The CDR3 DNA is TGTGCCAGCAGCCAGGATTTAGCGGGCACAGATACGCAGTATTTT.

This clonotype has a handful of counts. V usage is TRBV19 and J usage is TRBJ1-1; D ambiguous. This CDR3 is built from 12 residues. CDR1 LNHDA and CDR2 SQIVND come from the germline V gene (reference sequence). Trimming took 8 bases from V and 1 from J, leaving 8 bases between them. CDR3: CASLAGNTEAFF. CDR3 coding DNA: TGTGCCAGTCTGGCGGGGAACACTGAAGCTTTCTTT.

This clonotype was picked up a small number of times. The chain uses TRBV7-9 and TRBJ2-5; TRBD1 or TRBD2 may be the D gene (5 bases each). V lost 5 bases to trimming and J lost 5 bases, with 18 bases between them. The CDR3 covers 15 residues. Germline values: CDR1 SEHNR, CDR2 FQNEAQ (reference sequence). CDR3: CASSLRTGAGETQYF. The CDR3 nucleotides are TGTGCCAGCAGCCTTCGGACCGGGGCCGGGGAGACCCAGTACTTC.

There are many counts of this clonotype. This CDR3 is CASSQHFKQGVETQYF. Written as DNA, the CDR3 is TGTGCCAGCAGCCAGCATTTTAAACAGGGAGTAGAGACCCAGTACTTC. The chain joins TRBV3-1 to TRBJ2-5; the D gene is possibly TRBD1 (6 bases). Germline CDR1 and CDR2: LGHDT and YNNKEL (reference sequence). The CDR3 contains 16 residues. Trimming shortened V by 3 bases and J by 4 bases, and 18 bases separated the two germline ends.

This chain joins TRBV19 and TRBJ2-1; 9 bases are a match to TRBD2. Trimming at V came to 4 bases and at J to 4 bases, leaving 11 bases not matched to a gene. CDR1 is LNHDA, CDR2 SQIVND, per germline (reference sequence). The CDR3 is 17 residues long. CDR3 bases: TGTGCCAGTAGTAGCAGGACTAGCGAGATTCGTTACAATGAGCAGTTCTTC. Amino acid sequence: CASSSRTSEIRYNEQFF.

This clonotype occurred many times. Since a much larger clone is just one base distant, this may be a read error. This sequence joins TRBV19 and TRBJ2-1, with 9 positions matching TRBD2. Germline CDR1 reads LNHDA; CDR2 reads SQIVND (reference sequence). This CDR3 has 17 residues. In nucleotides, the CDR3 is TGTGCCAGTAGTATTGGGGCTAGCGGGGCCATTTACAATGAGCAGTCCTTC. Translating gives CASSIGASGAIYNEQSF.

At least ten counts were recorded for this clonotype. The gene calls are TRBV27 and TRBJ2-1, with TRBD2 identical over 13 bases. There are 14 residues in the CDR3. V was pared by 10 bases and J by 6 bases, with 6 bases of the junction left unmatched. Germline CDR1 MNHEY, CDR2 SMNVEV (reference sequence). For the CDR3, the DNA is TGTGCCACCCGGACTAGCGGGAGCCGCAATGAGCAGTTCTTC. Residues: CATRTSGSRNEQFF.

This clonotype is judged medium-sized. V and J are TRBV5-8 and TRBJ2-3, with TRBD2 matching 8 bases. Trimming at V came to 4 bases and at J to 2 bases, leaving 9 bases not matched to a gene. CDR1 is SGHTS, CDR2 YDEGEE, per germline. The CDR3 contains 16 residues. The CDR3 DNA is TGTGCCAGCAGCCCGCTAGCGGGTGGGGCCACAGATACGCAGTATTTT. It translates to CASSPLAGGATDTQYF.

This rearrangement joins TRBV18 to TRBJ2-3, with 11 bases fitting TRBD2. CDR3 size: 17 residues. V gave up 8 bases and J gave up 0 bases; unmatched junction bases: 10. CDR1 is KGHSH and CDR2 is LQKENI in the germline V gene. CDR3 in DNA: TGTGCCAGCGCCTTGGGACTAGCGGCTCCGAGCACAGATACGCAGTATTTT. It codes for CASALGLAAPSTDTQYF.

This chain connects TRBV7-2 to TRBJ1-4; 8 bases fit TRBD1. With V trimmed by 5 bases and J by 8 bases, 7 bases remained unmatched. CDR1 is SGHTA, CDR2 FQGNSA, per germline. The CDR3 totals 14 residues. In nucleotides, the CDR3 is TGTGCCAGCAGCCCGCGGACAGGGCAGGAAAAACTGTTTTTT. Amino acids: CASSPRTGQEKLFF. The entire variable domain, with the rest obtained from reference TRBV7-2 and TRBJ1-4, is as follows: GAGVSQSPSNKVTEKGKDVELRCDPISGHTALYWYRQSLGQGLEFLIYFQGNSAPDKSGLPSDRFSAERTGGSVSTLTIQRTQQEDSAVYLCASSPRTGQEKLFFGSGTQLSVL.